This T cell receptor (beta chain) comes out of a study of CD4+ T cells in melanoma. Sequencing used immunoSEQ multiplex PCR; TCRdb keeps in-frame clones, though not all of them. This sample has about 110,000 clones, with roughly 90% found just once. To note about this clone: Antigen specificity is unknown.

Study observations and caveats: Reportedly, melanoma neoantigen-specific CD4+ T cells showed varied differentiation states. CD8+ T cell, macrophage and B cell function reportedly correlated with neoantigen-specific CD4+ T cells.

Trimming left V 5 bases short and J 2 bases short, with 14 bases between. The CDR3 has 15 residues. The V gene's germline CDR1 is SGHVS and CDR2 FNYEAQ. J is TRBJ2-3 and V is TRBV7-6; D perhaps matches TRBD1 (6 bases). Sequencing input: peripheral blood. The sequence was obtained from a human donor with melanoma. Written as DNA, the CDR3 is TGTGCCAGCAGCCCCCGACAGGCCCACACAGATACGCAGTATTTT. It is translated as CASSPRQAHTDTQYF. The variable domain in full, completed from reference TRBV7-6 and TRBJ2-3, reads GAGVSQSPRYKVTKRGQDVALRCDPISGHVSLYWYRQALGQGPEFLTYFNYEAQQDKSGLPNDRFSAERPEGSISTLTIQRTEQRDSAMYRCASSPRQAHTDTQYFGPGTRLTVL.